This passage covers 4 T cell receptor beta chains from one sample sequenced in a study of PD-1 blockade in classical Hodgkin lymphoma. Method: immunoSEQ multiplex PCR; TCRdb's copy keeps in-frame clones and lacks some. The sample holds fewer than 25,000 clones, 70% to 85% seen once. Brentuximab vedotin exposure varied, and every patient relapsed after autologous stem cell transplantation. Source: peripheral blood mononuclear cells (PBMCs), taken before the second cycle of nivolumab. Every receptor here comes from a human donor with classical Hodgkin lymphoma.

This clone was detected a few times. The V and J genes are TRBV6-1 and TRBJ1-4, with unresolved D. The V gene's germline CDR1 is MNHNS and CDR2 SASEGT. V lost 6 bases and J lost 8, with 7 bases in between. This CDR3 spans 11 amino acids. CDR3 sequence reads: CASRGNEKLFF. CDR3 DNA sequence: TGTGCCAGCAGGGGCAACGAAAAACTGTTTTTT.

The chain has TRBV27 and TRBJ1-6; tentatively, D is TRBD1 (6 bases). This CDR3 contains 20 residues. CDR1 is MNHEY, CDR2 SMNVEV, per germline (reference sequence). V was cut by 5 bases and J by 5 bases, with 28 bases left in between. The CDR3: CASSVHPPQTGRIDNSPLHF. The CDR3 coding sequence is TGTGCCAGCAGTGTACACCCCCCGCAAACAGGGCGGATAGATAATTCACCCCTCCACTTT.

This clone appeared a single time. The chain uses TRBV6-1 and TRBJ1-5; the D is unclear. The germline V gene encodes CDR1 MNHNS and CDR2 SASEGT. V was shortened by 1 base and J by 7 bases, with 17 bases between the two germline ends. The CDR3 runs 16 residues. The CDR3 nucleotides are TGTGCCAGCAGTGAAGAAACCCCTACAATTCCCCAGCCCCAGCATTTT. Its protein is CASSEETPTIPQPQHF.

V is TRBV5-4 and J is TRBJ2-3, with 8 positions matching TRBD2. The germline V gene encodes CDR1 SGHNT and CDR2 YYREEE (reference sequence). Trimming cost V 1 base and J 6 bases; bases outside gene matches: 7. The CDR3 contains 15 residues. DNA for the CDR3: TGTGCCAGCAGCTTGTTGACGGGAGGGCCTGATACGCAGTATTTT. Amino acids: CASSLLTGGPDTQYF.